This entry features one T cell receptor beta chain sequence. Its target is not known. This sample stems from a study of a mutant IDH1 vaccine in newly diagnosed glioma. At the level of the study: All eight of the vaccinations patients received fell in weeks 1, 3, 5, 7, 11, 15, 19 and 23. Before enrollment, the patients had been treated with radiotherapy alone, temozolomide alone, or both together. Most of them had received both.

Time point given: week 23, last vaccination. Topical imiquimod was applied with each vaccine dose, which held 300 ug of mutant IDH1 20-mer peptide. Sequencing used immunoSEQ multiplex PCR; TCRdb keeps in-frame clones, though not all of them. The sample has about 20,000 clones, roughly four fifths seen once. V was pared by 3 bases and J by 7 bases, with 10 bases between. There are 12 residues in the CDR3. In germline, CDR1 is SGDLS, CDR2 YYNGEE. This receptor was obtained from a man younger than 40 with glioma. Material: PBMCs, obtained from a glioma patient whose treatment included an IDH1 peptide vaccine. The chain recombines TRBV9 with TRBJ1-1; D is uncertain. For the CDR3, the DNA is TGTGCCAGCAGCGCCGGAAGAGGTGAAGCTTTCTTT. Its translation: CASSAGRGEAFF.